This entry is about one T cell receptor (beta chain). The assay was immunoSEQ multiplex PCR, and TCRdb's table has in-frame clones only and misses some. The table shows 2,500 to 3,500 clones, with around 85% occurring only once. These data belong to a study of somatic mutations in cytotoxic T cells in rheumatoid arthritis. J gave up 8 bases and V 0 bases, and 5 bases lay outside the gene matches. Germline CDR1 LGHNA, CDR2 YSLEER. The CDR3 loop spans 15 amino acids. Input material: CD8+ T cells sorted from blood. V and J are TRBV4-3 and TRBJ2-1; 9 bases fit TRBD1. The clonotype originates from an older woman with rheumatoid arthritis. CDR3 bases: TGCGCCAGCAGCCAAGACCGGGACAGGGTCGATGAGCAGTTCTTC. As protein: CASSQDRDRVDEQFF.